The 16 T cell receptor beta chains given below trace back to one sample, sequenced in a study of T-cell memory formation after mild COVID-19. TCRdb ran MiXCR on the 5' RACE reads and lists one entry per CDR3 protein. This table holds some 150,000 distinct CDR3 sequences, 6% found once. Sequenced: PBMCs or a T cell subset sorted from them (not recorded which). Source of these receptors: an adult woman who had mild COVID-19 (a few samples of this study predate the infection). Cell type and time point are not known.

This clonotype was seen ten or more times. The genes are TRBV6-2 or TRBV6-3 and TRBJ2-7, with D uncertain. The CDR3 contains 17 residues. Germline V gene lookup returns CDR1 MNHEY and CDR2 SVGEGT. The V gene lost 0 bases and the J gene lost 2 bases, with 17 bases spanning the gap. CDR3 nucleotides: TGTGCCAGCAGTTACTCGTCCTTTAAAGGGATAACCTACGAGCAGTACTTC. Its translation: CASSYSSFKGITYEQYF.

The gene calls are TRBV5-8 and TRBJ2-2; perhaps TRBD1 as D (7 bases). V lost 5 bases and J 4 bases, leaving 21 bases between the germline ends. Germline CDR1 is SGHTS and CDR2 is YDEGEE. CDR3 size: 17 residues. The CDR3 DNA sequence: TGTGCCAGCAGAAGGGAGGACAGGAGCCCATTCACCGGGGAGCTGTTTTTT. Translation: CASRREDRSPFTGELFF.

This clonotype was seen many times. This chain links TRBV7-2 with TRBJ2-5; D is ambiguous. The CDR3 spans 14 residues. CDR1 is SGHTA and CDR2 is FQGNSA in the germline V gene. V was pared by 5 bases and J by 0 bases, with 10 bases between. CDR3 DNA sequence: TGTGCCAGCAGCCTTGGAGCGTACCAAGAGACCCAGTACTTC. Amino acid sequence: CASSLGAYQETQYF.

This clonotype was seen only a few times. The chain links TRBV12-3 or TRBV12-4 to TRBJ1-5; 9 nucleotides line up with TRBD1. Trimming at V came to 2 bases and at J to 1 base, leaving 12 bases not matched to a gene. This CDR3 region has 19 residues. CDR3 nucleotides: TGTGCCAGCAGTTTATCTTTAGGGGGACAGGGATTCAGCAATCAGCCCCAGCATTTT. Protein: CASSLSLGGQGFSNQPQHF.

This clonotype was observed a handful of times. V usage is TRBV5-1 and J usage is TRBJ1-2, with D maybe TRBD1 (5 bases). The V end lost 0 bases, the J end lost 6 bases, and 12 bases lay between the germline ends. The CDR3 loop spans 14 amino acids. Germline V gene sequence: CDR1 SGHRS, CDR2 YFSETQ. The CDR3 DNA is TGCGCCAGCAGCTTGGAAGGACATGCTCATGGCTACACCTTC. Translation gives CASSLEGHAHGYTF.

This clonotype has ten or more counts. The genes are TRBV5-5 and TRBJ2-6; D unclear. V was shortened by 1 base and J by 2 bases, with 13 bases between the two germline ends. This CDR3 has 17 residues. Germline V CDR1 and CDR2: SGHKS, YYEKEE (reference sequence). The CDR3 DNA is TGTGCCAGCAGCTTGTCTCCGAATGGACCTGGGGCCAACGTCCTGACTTTC. Its translation is CASSLSPNGPGANVLTF.

In this sample, this clonotype turned up many times. The genes are TRBV18 and TRBJ1-1; 7 bases match TRBD1. The ends lost 3 bases at V and 1 base at J; junction bases unmatched: 2. CDR3 length equals 14 residues. Germline V gene sequence: CDR1 KGHSH, CDR2 LQKENI. CDR3 sequence (DNA): TGTGCCAGCTCACCGGACAGGAAGAACACTGAAGCTTTCTTT. This encodes CASSPDRKNTEAFF. The variable domain in full, with the rest retrieved from reference TRBV18 and TRBJ1-1, is NAGVMQNPRHLVRRRGQEARLRCSPMKGHSHVYWYRQLPEEGLKFMVYLQKENIIDESGMPKERFSAEFPKEGPSILRIQQVVRGDSAAYFCASSPDRKNTEAFFGQGTRLTVV.

The table lists this clonotype with many counts. The chain has TRBV7-2 and TRBJ2-3; 13 bases fit TRBD2. Looked up from germline, CDR1 is SGHTA and CDR2 is FQGNSA. The CDR3 is 16 amino acids. J lost 4 bases, V lost 3 bases, and 4 bases had no gene match. The CDR3 coding sequence is TGTGCCAGCAGCTTCCGACTAGCGGGAGGCTCAGATACGCAGTATTTT. It encodes CASSFRLAGGSDTQYF.

In its sample, this clonotype was seen many times. The V and J genes are TRBV6-6 and TRBJ2-7; tentatively, D is TRBD1 (5 bases). V dropped 8 bases and J dropped 2 bases, with 7 bases sitting between them. Germline-derived CDR1 and CDR2 are MNHNY and SVGAGI (reference sequence). The CDR3 has 11 residues. CDR3 in DNA: TGTGCCAGCCAGGGTACCTACGAGCAGTACTTC. Translated, it gives CASQGTYEQYF.

The chain combines TRBV5-1 with TRBJ2-6, with a weak D call TRBD2 (5 bases). In germline, CDR1 is SGHRS, CDR2 YFSETQ. This CDR3 spans 17 amino acids. With 4 bases removed from V and 4 bases from J, the gap between germline ends came to 18 bases. The CDR3 reads CASSERAQRGGANVLTF. The CDR3 DNA reads TGCGCCAGCAGCGAGAGGGCCCAGCGAGGGGGGGCCAACGTCCTGACTTTC.

This clonotype has ten or more counts. V usage is TRBV29-1 and J usage is TRBJ2-3, with a tentative D call TRBD1 (6 bases). Germline CDR1 is SQVTM and CDR2 is ANQGSEA. The CDR3 is 16 residues long. Trimming cost V 0 bases and J 1 base, with 14 bases left between them. CDR3 residues: CSVEDATGPRTDTQYF. CDR3 DNA: TGCAGCGTTGAAGATGCGACAGGACCACGCACAGATACGCAGTATTTT.

This clonotype was observed a few times. The chain carries TRBV7-9 and TRBJ1-1; possibly TRBD1 for D (5 bases). The ends were cut back, 2 bases at V and 9 bases at J, with 16 bases in the middle. The germline V gene encodes CDR1 SEHNR and CDR2 FQNEAQ (reference sequence). CDR3 length: 14 amino acids. CDR3 DNA sequence: TGTGCCAGCAGCTTAAAGGGGAGTCTGACTAAAGCTTTCTTT. This translates into CASSLKGSLTKAFF.

In its sample, this clonotype was seen many times. The rearrangement links TRBV20-1 to TRBJ2-5, with TRBD2 matching 11 bases. CDR1 is DFQATT and CDR2 is SNEGSKA in the germline V gene (reference sequence). The junction had 7 bases not matched to a gene; V was cut back by 4 bases and J by 6 bases. The CDR3 sequence is 14 residues long. CDR3: CSATVAGGLKTQYF. As DNA, the CDR3 is TGCAGTGCTACGGTAGCGGGGGGGTTAAAGACCCAGTACTTC.

This clonotype was detected only a few times. The chain recombines TRBV11-2 with TRBJ2-1, with 13 bases that match TRBD2. The ends lost 3 bases at V and 6 bases at J; junction bases unmatched: 8. CDR1 is SGHAT, CDR2 FQNNGV, per germline. The CDR3 consists of 17 residues. The CDR3 reads CASSFGLGTSGTNEQFF. DNA of the CDR3: TGTGCCAGCAGCTTCGGGTTGGGGACTAGCGGGACCAATGAGCAGTTCTTC.

This clonotype has more than one count but fewer than ten. The gene calls are TRBV20-1 and TRBJ1-1, with 7 bases fitting TRBD1. This CDR3 comprises 13 residues. After removal of 2 bases from V and 0 bases from J, the junction contained 0 bases not matched to a gene. The germline CDR1 and CDR2 sequences are DFQATT and SNEGSKA (reference sequence). DNA for the CDR3: TGCAGTGCTAGACAGGGGGTGAACACTGAAGCTTTCTTT. Its protein is CSARQGVNTEAFF.

This clonotype was recorded many times. V is TRBV6-1 and J is TRBJ2-1; 7 positions agree with TRBD2. Germline assignment: CDR1 MNHNS and CDR2 SASEGT. Losses at the gene ends were 6 bases for V and 7 bases for J; bases not matched to a gene: 12. CDR3 size: 15 residues. This chain's CDR3 is CASRRLAMGGNEQFF. Here the CDR3 DNA reads TGTGCCAGCAGACGACTAGCAATGGGAGGGAATGAGCAGTTCTTC.